The 6 T cell receptor beta chains below were found in one sample sequenced in a study of OX40 agonist ivuxolimab in advanced cancers. This table comes from immunoSEQ multiplex PCR, and its TCRdb copy is limited to in-frame clones, with some not included. Of 55,000 to 70,000 clones in the sample, about 82% were seen once. The source was CD4+ or CD8+ T cells sorted from blood, collected in a trial of the OX40 agonist ivuxolimab. The receptors stem from an adult with an advanced solid tumor such as melanoma, head and neck, liver or kidney cancer.

The rearrangement uses TRBV29-1 and TRBJ2-1, with 9 bases matching TRBD2. In germline, CDR1 is SQVTM, CDR2 ANQGSEA. With V trimmed by 3 bases and J by 4 bases, 10 bases remained unmatched. The CDR3 covers 16 residues. The CDR3 DNA reads TGCAGCGTTGATGGGCGGGAGGGGGAAGATTACAATGAGCAGTTCTTC. Encoded protein: CSVDGREGEDYNEQFF.

The gene calls are TRBV7-2 and TRBJ2-1; 9 nucleotides match TRBD2. Germline CDR1 is SGHTA and CDR2 is FQGNSA. J lost 5 bases, V lost 3 bases, and 5 bases had no gene match. This CDR3 is 15 amino acids long. Written as DNA, the CDR3 is TGTGCCAGCAGCTTTAGCGGGAGTCGTCACAATGAGCAGTTCTTC. This gives the protein CASSFSGSRHNEQFF.

This chain links TRBV12-5 with TRBJ1-5, with 10 positions matching TRBD1. Losses at the gene ends were 2 bases for V and 5 bases for J; bases not matched to a gene: 3. Germline assignment: CDR1 LGHNT and CDR2 FRNRAP. CDR3 length: 15 residues. DNA of the CDR3: TGTGCTAGTGGTTTGTGGACAGGGGGGTATCAGCCCCAGCATTTT. This encodes CASGLWTGGYQPQHF.

V is TRBV2 and J is TRBJ2-3; 8 positions agree with TRBD1. The CDR3 is made up of 13 amino acids. Trimming at V came to 11 bases and at J to 0 bases, leaving 4 bases not matched to a gene. The germline CDR1 and CDR2 sequences are SNHLY and FYNNEI. Written as DNA, the CDR3 is TGTGCCGGTGGGACAGGTAGCACAGATACGCAGTATTTT. This gives the protein CAGGTGSTDTQYF.

The genes are TRBV30 and TRBJ2-7; no clear D. The CDR3 length is 11 residues. Trimming took off 0 bases at V and 6 bases at J, with 6 bases between the two ends. Germline values: CDR1 GTSNPN, CDR2 SVGIG (reference sequence). The CDR3 loop is CAWSVTLEQYF. For the CDR3, the DNA is TGTGCCTGGAGTGTGACGCTCGAGCAGTACTTC.

The chain carries TRBV9 and TRBJ2-3, with TRBD2 identical over 13 bases. CDR3 length: 18 amino acids. CDR1 SGDLS and CDR2 YYNGEE come from the germline V gene. With V trimmed by 3 bases and J by 4 bases, 11 bases remained unmatched. CDR3 sequence: CASSEGLAGVISADTQYF. The CDR3 DNA reads as TGTGCCAGCAGCGAAGGACTAGCGGGAGTGATCAGTGCAGATACGCAGTATTTT.